These 11 T cell receptor beta chains were sequenced from one sample in a study of blood T cell repertoires in COVID-19 (TCRdb year 2020). Library method: the immunoSEQ multiplex PCR assay. The clones in this table, taken by TCRdb from immuneACCESS, are in-frame only. Not every clone is retained; where verified, under half of the shortfall comes from an unresolved V gene, and the cause of the rest is unknown. The sample contains about 210,000 clones, roughly 81% of them found a single time. The top ten clones comprise 7.6% of the sample. Sequencing was done on a sample of peripheral blood. These receptors all stem from a woman in her forties or fifties with active or convalescent COVID-19.

This clone was counted a single time. Relative to the germline gene, one junction end is altered; a read error may explain this. V and J are TRBV30 and TRBJ2-7, with TRBD2 matching over 10 bases. CDR1 is GTSNPN, CDR2 SVGIG, per germline (reference sequence). The CDR3 has 13 residues. CDR3 coding DNA: TGTGCCTGGAGTGATGGTAGCGGGGGGTGGTTCAACTTC. Translating it yields CAWSDGSGGWFNF. The full variable domain, in which reference TRBV30 and TRBJ2-7 provide the parts outside the CDR3, is SQTIHQWPATLVQPVGSPLSLECTVEGTSNPNLYWYRQAAGRGLQLLFYSVGIGQISSEVPQNLSASRPQDRQFILSSKKLLLSDSGFYLCAWSDGSGGWFNFGPGTRLTVT.

The sample holds one count of this clone. The chain couples TRBV6-6 to TRBJ1-3; TRBD1 might be the D (6 bases). Germline assignment: CDR1 MNHNY and CDR2 SVGAGI (reference sequence). This CDR3 region has 14 residues. Trimming took 4 bases from V and 2 from J, leaving 9 bases between them. The CDR3 here is CASSLGGAGNTIYF. The CDR3 DNA reads as TGTGCCAGCAGTTTAGGGGGTGCTGGAAACACCATATATTTT.

This chain connects TRBV2 to TRBJ2-2; 7 bases align to TRBD1. The CDR3 is 15 residues long. Trimming at V came to 6 bases and at J to 2 bases, leaving 6 bases not matched to a gene. Per the germline V gene, CDR1 is SNHLY and CDR2 is FYNNEI. The CDR3 DNA follows: TGTGCCAGCAGACCGGGACAGCGAAACACCGGGGAGCTGTTTTTT. This translates into CASRPGQRNTGELFF.

The CDR3 bases are TGTGCCAGCAGCTTGGGGCTAGCGGACTACAATGAGCAGTTCTTC. Translating it yields CASSLGLADYNEQFF. The chain carries TRBV5-6 and TRBJ2-1, with TRBD2 identical over 7 bases. This CDR3 is built from 15 residues. Germline CDR1 and CDR2: SGHDT and YYEEEE. The V segment lost 0 bases and the J segment 3 bases; nucleotides outside the gene matches: 3.

V is TRBV6-4 and J is TRBJ1-2, with TRBD1 as a possible D gene (5 bases). Germline CDR1 MRHNA, CDR2 SNTAGT. This CDR3 comprises 14 residues. Trimming left V 7 bases short and J 4 bases short, with 16 bases between. The CDR3 region is CASIGWRGFYGYTF. The CDR3 region has the DNA TGTGCCAGCATTGGCTGGCGGGGCTTCTATGGCTACACCTTC.

This rearrangement joins TRBV11-2 to TRBJ2-2; 11 nucleotides line up with TRBD2. Unmatched junction bases numbered 0, after V lost 0 bases and J lost 6 bases. Looked up from germline, CDR1 is SGHAT and CDR2 is FQNNGV. The CDR3 totals 15 residues. The CDR3 nucleotides read TGTGCCAGCAGCTTAGATAGCGGGAGGGCCGGGGAGCTGTTTTTT. This encodes CASSLDSGRAGELFF. Filled out from reference TRBV11-2 and TRBJ2-2, the complete variable domain reads EAGVAQSPRYKIIEKRQSVAFWCNPISGHATLYWYQQILGQGPKLLIQFQNNGVVDDSQLPKDRFSAERLKGVDSTLKIQPAKLEDSAVYLCASSLDSGRAGELFFGEGSRLTVL.

The J gene is TRBJ2-7, the V gene TRBV28; TRBD1 might be the D (5 bases). Trimming took off 2 bases at V and 1 base at J, with 6 bases between the two ends. The CDR3 has 13 residues. Germline V gives CDR1 MDHEN, CDR2 SYDVKM. The CDR3: CASSLQGSYEQYF. CDR3 in DNA: TGTGCCAGCAGTTTACAGGGTTCCTACGAGCAGTACTTC.

CDR3 nucleotides: TGCAGCGTTGATTCGGGACTAGGCCACTACGAGCAGTACTTC. This translates into CSVDSGLGHYEQYF. The V and J genes are TRBV29-1 and TRBJ2-7, with 8 bases matching TRBD2. Germline V gene lookup returns CDR1 SQVTM and CDR2 ANQGSEA. This CDR3 is built from 14 residues. The V gene end was trimmed by 3 bases and the J gene end by 3 bases; junction bases not matched to a gene: 7.

The rearrangement joins TRBV13 to TRBJ1-2; weak D call: TRBD1 (6 bases). Trimming left V 4 bases short and J 0 bases short, with 27 bases between. The germline CDR1 and CDR2 sequences are PRHDT and FYEKMQ (reference sequence). The CDR3 runs to 20 residues. CDR3 nucleotide sequence: TGTGCCAGCAGCTCCGACCACACAATTCCCGGGGACAAACCTAACTATGGCTACACCTTC. Residues: CASSSDHTIPGDKPNYGYTF.

The rearrangement joins TRBV5-1 to TRBJ2-2; D uncertain. Trimming took 5 bases from V and 3 from J, leaving 11 bases between them. Germline V gene lookup returns CDR1 SGHRS and CDR2 YFSETQ. The CDR3 consists of 14 residues. This chain's CDR3 is CASSLPEHTGELFF. The CDR3 nucleotides read TGCGCCAGCAGTCTTCCAGAACACACCGGGGAGCTGTTTTTT.

The gene calls are TRBV7-2 and TRBJ1-2; 9 bases are a match to TRBD1. This CDR3 is built from 14 residues. V was pared by 1 base and J by 8 bases, with 5 bases of the junction left unmatched. Germline lookup yields CDR1 SGHTA and CDR2 FQGNSA. CDR3 sequence reads: CASSLDRGLKGYTF. CDR3 nucleotide sequence: TGTGCCAGCAGCTTAGACAGGGGGCTGAAGGGCTACACCTTC.